The next 28 T cell receptor beta chains were all read from a single sample in a study of blood T cells in healthy people across ages (dated by TCRdb to 2014 to 2015). Libraries were constructed by 5' RACE. Instrument on record: Illumina HiSeq 2500. A second PCR of 7 to 11 cycles was run with a J-beta primer mix and a sample-barcoded 5' primer. TCRdb's own reprocessing of the public reads used fastp at Q25 and MiXCR and kept productive beta chains. Duplicate CDR3 protein sequences are folded into a single record with the most common DNA and genes. The sample contains 630,000 or so distinct CDR3 sequences, roughly 31% of them found a single time. Around 16% of the sample comes from the top ten. Sequencing was performed on blood. The source is a woman older than 75 in good health.

A remark on this clonotype: A junction end diverges from the germline sequence, so it may reflect a read error. The rearrangement links TRBV5-1 to TRBJ1-1, with TRBD1 as a possible D gene (6 bases). The CDR3 totals 14 residues. CDR1 SGHRS and CDR2 YFSETQ come from the germline V gene. In DNA, the CDR3 is TGCGCCAGCAACTTGGGACATGCGAACACTGAAGCTTTCTTT. Protein sequence: CASNLGHANTEAFF.

This clonotype was detected a few times. This chain uses TRBV6-5 with TRBJ1-2; 7 positions agree with TRBD1. The V and J ends lost 8 bases and 2 bases, in that order; junction bases with no gene match: 11. CDR3 length equals 15 residues. From germline, CDR1 is MNHEY and CDR2 SVGAGI. The CDR3 loop reads CASQPSGQKNYGYTF. CDR3 in DNA: TGTGCCAGCCAACCGTCGGGACAGAAAAACTATGGCTACACCTTC.

The chain joins TRBV5-1 to TRBJ1-6; TRBD1 is a possible D gene (5 bases). CDR1 SGHRS and CDR2 YFSETQ come from the germline V gene. Trimming removed 5 bases at V and 5 bases at J, with 11 bases between. This CDR3 contains 14 residues. As DNA, the CDR3 is TGCGCCAGCAGACGGACATCGAATAATTCACCCCTCCACTTT. This translates into CASRRTSNNSPLHF.

This clonotype has at least ten counts. The chain uses TRBV6-6 and TRBJ2-3, with TRBD1 identical over 8 bases. The germline V gene has CDR1 MNHNY and CDR2 SVGAGI (reference sequence). The CDR3 is 14 amino acids. After removal of 6 bases from V and 4 bases from J, the junction contained 6 bases not matched to a gene. The CDR3 region is CASRWDRRSDTQYF. Here the CDR3 DNA reads TGTGCCAGCAGGTGGGACAGGAGGTCAGATACGCAGTATTTT.

V usage is TRBV20-1 and J usage is TRBJ1-5, with D uncertain. Trimming took 3 bases from V and 4 from J, leaving 22 bases between them. The CDR3 runs to 17 residues. The germline V gene encodes CDR1 DFQATT and CDR2 SNEGSKA (reference sequence). The CDR3 protein is CSASSAGHNIINQPQHF. In DNA form, the CDR3 reads TGCAGTGCTAGCTCGGCGGGTCATAATATAATTAATCAGCCCCAGCATTTT.

Of note for this clonotype: An end of the junction differs from the germline gene, which may be a read error. The chain uses TRBV7-8 and TRBJ2-7; D unresolved. The germline CDR1 and CDR2 sequences are SGHVS and FQNEAQ. The CDR3 spans 12 residues. The CDR3 DNA reads TGTGCCAGCAGCTTAGACTCCCACGAGCAGTACTTC. It codes for CASSLDSHEQYF.

This clonotype appeared many times. The V call is TRBV9, the J call TRBJ2-1; D tentatively fits TRBD1 or TRBD2 (5 bases each). This CDR3 spans 14 amino acids. Trimming cost V 0 bases and J 6 bases, with 10 bases left between them. The V gene's germline CDR1 is SGDLS and CDR2 YYNGEE. The CDR3 coding sequence is TGTGCCAGCAGCGTAGATGGGACGATCAATGAGCAGTTCTTC. It specifies CASSVDGTINEQFF.

Many counts were recorded for this clonotype. The rearrangement links TRBV5-1 to TRBJ1-2, with 7 nucleotides matching TRBD1. The CDR3 is 15 amino acids. The V segment lost 4 bases and the J segment 5 bases; nucleotides outside the gene matches: 11. CDR1 and CDR2 (germline): SGHRS, YFSETQ. The CDR3 here is CASSPTGSPTYGYTF. CDR3 coding DNA: TGCGCCAGCAGCCCGACAGGGTCACCTACTTATGGCTACACCTTC.

This chain connects TRBV7-2 to TRBJ1-2; 7 nucleotides match TRBD1. CDR1 is SGHTA and CDR2 is FQGNSA in the germline V gene. J lost 8 bases, V lost 1 base, and 7 bases had no gene match. The CDR3 extends over 14 amino acids. The CDR3: CASSLGQGTEGYTF. The CDR3 DNA reads TGTGCCAGCAGCTTAGGACAGGGAACGGAAGGCTACACCTTC.

This clonotype was detected a few times. The chain is built from TRBV20-1 and TRBJ1-1; no reliable D call. Germline values: CDR1 DFQATT, CDR2 SNEGSKA (reference sequence). The length of the CDR3 is 13 residues. Trimming pared 6 bases from V and 3 bases from J, leaving 14 bases between. CDR3 amino acids: CSARWVRDTEAFF. In DNA form, the CDR3 reads TGCAGTGCGCGTTGGGTGCGCGACACTGAAGCTTTCTTT.

This clonotype was seen ten or more times. The chain is built from TRBV3-1 and TRBJ1-5; no reliable D call. The ends were cut back, 0 bases at V and 9 bases at J, with 9 bases in the middle. Germline values: CDR1 LGHDT, CDR2 YNNKEL (reference sequence). This CDR3 is 13 amino acids long. CDR3 DNA: TGTGCCAGCAGCCAAGATAGGCGGTGGCCCCAGCATTTT. This sequence encodes CASSQDRRWPQHF.

This clonotype was picked up many times. The chain couples TRBV5-1 to TRBJ2-7, with 8 bases fitting TRBD2. V shed 5 bases and J 0 bases; nucleotides not matched to a gene: 4. The CDR3 spans 14 residues. CDR1 and CDR2 from the germline V gene are SGHRS and YFSETQ. As DNA, the CDR3 is TGCGCCAGCAGGGCGAGCGGGGGCTCCTACGAGCAGTACTTC. As protein: CASRASGGSYEQYF.

This clonotype came up many times. The rearrangement joins TRBV4-3 to TRBJ1-6; no reliable D call. The length of the CDR3 is 13 residues. The V end was cut by 3 bases, the J end by 6 bases, with 6 bases between. Germline V gene data show CDR1 as LGHNA and CDR2 as YSLEER. The CDR3 region is CASSQGVNSPLHF. The CDR3 DNA reads TGCGCCAGCAGCCAGGGCGTTAATTCACCCCTCCACTTT.

At least ten counts were recorded for this clonotype. This chain connects TRBV13 to TRBJ2-5, with 8 bases matching TRBD2. Germline trimming cut 5 bases from V and 2 bases from J; bases unmatched to any gene: 10. The CDR3 is 16 residues long. The germline gives CDR1 PRHDT, CDR2 FYEKMQ (reference sequence). CDR3 sequence: CASSPWASGLQETQYF. The DNA for the CDR3 is TGTGCCAGCAGCCCCTGGGCTAGCGGGCTGCAAGAGACCCAGTACTTC. Combining the CDR3 with reference TRBV13 and TRBJ2-5 gives the whole variable domain AAGVIQSPRHLIKEKRETATLKCYPIPRHDTVYWYQQGPGQDPQFLISFYEKMQSDKGSIPDRFSAQQFSDYHSELNMSSLELGDSALYFCASSPWASGLQETQYFGPGTRLLVL.

Ten or more counts support this clonotype. CDR3 residues: CASSEDILAGGYNEQFF. CDR3 sequence (DNA): TGTGCCAGCAGTGAAGACATTTTAGCGGGGGGCTACAATGAGCAGTTCTTC. V and J are TRBV25-1 and TRBJ2-1; 10 bases match TRBD2. Germline V lookup: CDR1 MGHDK, CDR2 SYGVNS. J lost 3 bases, V lost 2 bases, and 7 bases had no gene match. CDR3 length: 17 residues.

About this clonotype itself: A much more abundant neighbour one base away suggests this may be a read error. The rearrangement uses TRBV7-9 and TRBJ2-7, with 8 bases matching TRBD1. Losses at the gene ends were 4 bases for V and 12 bases for J; bases not matched to a gene: 14. CDR1 and CDR2 from the germline V gene are SEHNR and FQNEAQ (reference sequence). CDR3 length equals 14 residues. CDR3: CASSSDRERETLYF. Here the CDR3 DNA reads TGTGCCAGCAGCTCGGACAGGGAACGCGAGACCCTGTACTTC.

Regarding this clonotype: Just one base apart from a much larger clone, this may be a read error. This sequence joins TRBV29-1 and TRBJ2-1; possibly TRBD1 for D (6 bases). Germline CDR1 reads SQVTM; CDR2 reads ANQGSEA. The CDR3 runs to 14 residues. CDR3 in DNA: TGCAGCGTCAAGGTGGCAGGGGCGTACAGTGAGCAGTTCTTC. Amino acids: CSVKVAGAYSEQFF.

This clonotype has at least ten counts. Written as DNA, the CDR3 is TGTGCCAGCAGCCCAGCCGGGGTTCTATCTAACTATGGCTACACCTTC. Protein: CASSPAGVLSNYGYTF. The chain carries TRBV7-2 and TRBJ1-2; D is unclear. The germline V gene has CDR1 SGHTA and CDR2 FQGNSA. There are 16 residues in the CDR3. V was trimmed by 5 bases and J by 0 bases, leaving 16 bases between them.

This clonotype was found a few times. This rearrangement joins TRBV20-1 to TRBJ1-1; TRBD1 matches at 8 bases. From germline, CDR1 is DFQATT and CDR2 SNEGSKA (reference sequence). Trimming removed 5 bases from V and 5 bases from J; junction bases left unmatched: 10. The CDR3 has 14 residues. The CDR3 loop is CSAEKQGGWTEAFF. In DNA, the CDR3 is TGCAGTGCTGAAAAACAGGGGGGGTGGACTGAAGCTTTCTTT.

This clonotype was detected many times. V usage is TRBV6-6 and J usage is TRBJ2-5; D not certain. Germline V gene data show CDR1 as MNHNY and CDR2 as SVGAGI (reference sequence). V gave up 2 bases and J gave up 5 bases, with 0 bases separating them. The CDR3 is 10 amino acids. The CDR3 DNA follows: TGTGCCAGCAGTTACGAGACCCAGTACTTC. Its translation: CASSYETQYF.

V is TRBV6-2 or TRBV6-3 and J is TRBJ1-5; perhaps TRBD1 as D (6 bases). Germline lookup yields CDR1 MNHEY and CDR2 SVGEGT. Trimming removed 6 bases from V and 2 bases from J, with 14 bases in between. The CDR3 spans 15 residues. CDR3 in amino acids: CASSQEAGGNQPQHF. The CDR3 nucleotides are TGTGCCAGCAGCCAAGAGGCAGGGGGCAATCAGCCCCAGCATTTT.

Ten or more counts support this clonotype. The chain recombines TRBV7-2 with TRBJ2-5, with D tentatively TRBD2 (6 bases). The germline V gene has CDR1 SGHTA and CDR2 FQGNSA. This CDR3 is built from 13 residues. V gave up 6 bases and J gave up 6 bases, with 14 bases separating them. The CDR3 here is CASRSREVKTQYF. The CDR3 region has the DNA TGTGCCAGCAGATCCAGGGAGGTGAAGACCCAGTACTTC. Drawing the rest from reference TRBV7-2 and TRBJ2-5, the complete variable domain is GAGVSQSPSNKVTEKGKDVELRCDPISGHTALYWYRQSLGQGLEFLIYFQGNSAPDKSGLPSDRFSAERTGGSVSTLTIQRTQQEDSAVYLCASRSREVKTQYFGPGTRLLVL.

This clonotype was detected ten times or more. This sequence joins TRBV6-6 and TRBJ2-1; 8 positions agree with TRBD1. Germline trimming cut 6 bases from V and 2 bases from J; bases unmatched to any gene: 6. The CDR3 is 15 residues long. The germline CDR1 and CDR2 sequences are MNHNY and SVGAGI (reference sequence). The chain's CDR3 is CASRPTGGTYNEQFF. The CDR3 nucleotides read TGTGCCAGCAGACCAACAGGGGGTACCTACAATGAGCAGTTCTTC.

The chain carries TRBV9 and TRBJ2-1, with 8 positions matching TRBD2. CDR3 length equals 15 residues. Per the germline V gene, CDR1 is SGDLS and CDR2 is YYNGEE. V gave up 0 bases and J gave up 9 bases; unmatched junction bases: 8. This CDR3 reads CASSVGTSSRGEQFF. The CDR3 DNA sequence: TGTGCCAGCAGCGTAGGGACTAGCTCACGGGGTGAGCAGTTCTTC.

This clonotype has a count of ten or more. The genes are TRBV5-1 and TRBJ2-7, with D perhaps matching TRBD1 (6 bases). V dropped 3 bases and J dropped 0 bases, with 13 bases sitting between them. Germline V gene lookup returns CDR1 SGHRS and CDR2 YFSETQ. The CDR3 sequence is 15 residues long. In DNA form, the CDR3 reads TGCGCCAGCAGCTACGGGACACCCAGCTCCTACGAGCAGTACTTC. This encodes CASSYGTPSSYEQYF. Full variable domain (rest looked up from reference TRBV5-1 and TRBJ2-7): KAGVTQTPRYLIKTRGQQVTLSCSPISGHRSVSWYQQTPGQGLQFLFEYFSETQRNKGNFPGRFSGRQFSNSRSEMNVSTLELGDSALYLCASSYGTPSSYEQYFGPGTRLTVT.

A word on this clonotype: One end of the junction is discordant with germline, which a read error may explain. The chain recombines TRBV5-1 with TRBJ2-3; D is possibly TRBD2 (7 bases). The V gene's germline CDR1 is SGHRS and CDR2 YFSETQ. The CDR3 has 18 residues. The CDR3 sequence is CTSSLARSGGPSTDTRYF. Here the CDR3 DNA reads TGCACCAGCAGCTTGGCGAGGTCGGGGGGCCCCAGCACAGATACGCGATATTTT.

This clonotype was recorded many times. The chain carries TRBV7-8 and TRBJ2-1; possible D gene TRBD1, 5 bases. The germline V gene encodes CDR1 SGHVS and CDR2 FQNEAQ. Trimming took off 1 base at V and 8 bases at J, with 15 bases between the two ends. CDR3 size: 15 residues. CDR3 DNA sequence: TGTGCCAGCAGCTTAGAAGGCAGGGTTCTCGATGAGCAGTTCTTC. Encoded protein: CASSLEGRVLDEQFF.

The rearrangement uses TRBV29-1 and TRBJ2-3; possible D gene TRBD2, 6 bases. The CDR3 totals 12 residues. Germline CDR1 is SQVTM and CDR2 is ANQGSEA. V lost 4 bases to trimming and J lost 5 bases, with 10 bases between them. The CDR3 DNA is TGCAGCGTTGGCAAGGGACTAGATACGCAGTATTTT. It yields the protein CSVGKGLDTQYF.